This T cell receptor beta chain was recorded in a study of response to subunit inactivated influenza vaccine. The study, taken as a whole, reports: T cells newly recruited by each seasonal influenza vaccination are few, the authors suggested.

After removal of 5 bases from V and 4 bases from J, the junction contained 10 bases not matched to a gene. Germline V gene sequence: CDR1 SGHAT, CDR2 FQNNGV. This CDR3 contains 15 residues. One entry per CDR3 protein, called by TCRdb with MiXCR from the RT-PCR reads. The sample consists of roughly 670,000 distinct CDR3 sequences, around 15% of them appearing once. About this clonotype itself: Its target is not known.

The chain links TRBV11-2 to TRBJ2-7; 8 nucleotides match TRBD2. The sample was PBMCs from blood, taken 14 days before vaccination. The TCR sequence derives from a man aged 50 or older who received an inactivated influenza vaccine. CDR3: CASSGGTSGPYEQYF. The CDR3 DNA is TGTGCCAGCAGCGGCGGCACTAGCGGACCTTACGAGCAGTACTTC.